This T cell receptor (beta chain) comes out of a study of blood T cell repertoires in COVID-19. Measured with immunoSEQ multiplex PCR; TCRdb has only the in-frame clones, and not every one. Counted here are approximately 300,000 clones, roughly 80% occurring once; the ten biggest clones make up around 4.2%. CDR1 and CDR2 from the germline V gene are SEHNR and FQNEAQ (reference sequence). The CDR3 has 16 residues. Trimming removed 1 base from V and 4 bases from J, with 14 bases in between. J is TRBJ1-3 and V is TRBV7-9, with D possibly TRBD1 on 5 matching bases. The specimen was peripheral blood. The receptor was isolated from a woman in her fifties or sixties with active or convalescent COVID-19. CDR3 sequence: CASSLVAGLGGNTIYF. The CDR3 DNA follows: TGTGCCAGCAGCTTAGTTGCAGGGCTGGGCGGAAACACCATATATTTT. Variable domain in full (rest from reference TRBV7-9 and TRBJ1-3): DTGVSQNPRHKITKRGQNVTFRCDPISEHNRLYWYRQTLGQGPEFLTYFQNEAQLEKSRLLSDRFSAERPKGSFSTLEIQRTEQGDSAMYLCASSLVAGLGGNTIYFGEGSWLTVV.